These T cell receptor beta chains were read from a single sample in a study of T cells in Graves' hyperthyroidism and ophthalmopathy. TCRdb reprocessed the multiplex PCR reads with MiXCR, giving one entry per CDR3 protein. The data hold a few hundred thousand distinct CDR3 sequences, with about 14% observed a single time. Source material: blood. These receptors were taken from a woman in her forties with Graves' hyperthyroidism that later progressed to Graves' ophthalmopathy. Each CDR3 is given without its conserved first and last residue.

length,V,CDR3
12,TRBV15,ATSIGPFNSPLH
12,TRBV4-1,ASSYGQGSQPQH
14,TRBV7-2,ASSLVGGFLGDTQY
13,TRBV12-3/TRBV12-4,ASSIYAIAKNIQY
12,TRBV27,ASSLFHKAGELF
14,TRBV3-1,ASSQDELSGDSPLH
12,TRBV6-7,ASSDSRVMFGQF
13,TRBV5-5,ASSSLESGGETQY
9,TRBV28,ASNRGPEAF
11,TRBV28,ASRSTPNTEAF
13,TRBV7-2,ASSPGGQGLDIQY
13,TRBV28,ASSLAGTGVNEQY
11,TRBV2,ASTALDNSPLH
14,TRBV6-1,ASSPRRDTIYNEQF
17,TRBV28,ASATPGASGRSVWYEQY
11,TRBV7-9,ASNREGNTEAF
14,TRBV2,ASPLRRGKLNTEAF
11,TRBV12-3/TRBV12-4,ASSPRTVGGYT
14,TRBV18,ASSPPITETNYEQY
16,TRBV28,ASSLNRLISSSYNEQF
13,TRBV7-8,ASSLRTGRNYGYT
13,TRBV5-6,ASSRGTRGNYGYT
10,TRBV7-2,ASSWGLNTQY
15,TRBV10-3,AISTSRQGGWYNEQF
16,TRBV7-2,ASSLVALGGYMNTEAF
10,TRBV9,ASSVGGETQY
13,TRBV27,ASSQAGVSGNTIY
13,TRBV3-1,ASSQGGWSPYEQY
13,TRBV5-1,ASSLEQGAYNEQF
13,TRBV12-3/TRBV12-4,ASSARTGSRYEQY
13,TRBV15,ATSTRDRGREKLF
12,TRBV28,ASRIHGSSYEQY
16,TRBV11-2,ASSLKNGKTSGYNEQF
14,TRBV2,ASSATLRGVGEKLF
13,TRBV11-2,ASSPGQGARETQY
10,TRBV6-5,ASSYTEDGYT
12,TRBV12-3/TRBV12-4,ASSRTGGHQPQH
13,TRBV9,ASSVGGGINTEAF
14,TRBV6-1,ASSEVGAGDTDTQY
17,TRBV24-1,ATSDLGQPGTISTDTQY